This TCR beta chain originates from a study of control samples from healthy donors and cancer patients (dated by TCRdb to the early 2020s). Its CDR3 holds 15 amino acids, cysteine through phenylalanine. Of all the DNA, just the CDR3 is kept, 45 bases in frame from base 1. Trimming leaves V shorter by 4 bases and J shorter by 3 bases, with the junction holding 5 bases beyond the gene matches. In the germline V gene, CDR1 corresponds to SGHTA and CDR2 to FQGNSA. Library prep was done by the immunoSEQ multiplex PCR assay. TCRdb mirrors the immuneACCESS table, restricted to in-frame sequences. Some clones are absent from its copies; in checked studies, under half trace to an unresolved V gene, and the reason for the others is unknown. The sample yields 90,000 to 150,000 clones; about 86% were counted once. The biggest ten clones account for around an eighth of the sample. Concerning this clone: Its antigen target is currently unknown. There are no base qualities to consult, and no much larger clone falls within one base.

The sequenced material came from blood. This receptor was taken from a young man in good health. Recombination joined TRBV7-2 with TRBJ2-4; TRBD2 fits 8 bases in the junction. The sequenced DNA: TGTGCCAGCAGCTCTATGAGCGGGGGCAAAAACATTCAGTACTTC. Its product reads: CASSSMSGGKNIQYF.